This is a list of T cell receptor beta chains from one sample in a study of blood T cell repertoires in COVID-19. Profiling relied on immunoSEQ multiplex PCR, and the TCRdb table lists in-frame clones only, not all of them. The repertoire holds approximately 88,000 clones, with approximately 80% as singletons. The sample taken for sequencing was peripheral blood. The receptors shown here come from a woman aged 80 or over with acute or convalescent COVID-19. Both conserved end residues are part of each CDR3.

j_call v_call cdr3_aa
TRBJ1-6 TRBV18 CASSPPTPGQGNSPLHF
TRBJ2-1 TRBV11-2 CASRLAGASEQFF
TRBJ2-2 TRBV28 CAIPAGENTGELFF
TRBJ2-7 TRBV5-1 CASSFTGDYEQYF
TRBJ2-5 TRBV14 CASSRRTRGYQETQYF
TRBJ2-1 TRBV6-5 CASSTGQIYNEQFF
TRBJ1-5 TRBV19 CASNRGNQPQHF
TRBJ1-5 TRBV6-5 CASSTGQGNQPQHF
TRBJ2-7 TRBV4-2 CASSQTGGVTYEQYF
TRBJ2-5 TRBV20-1 CSALQGETQYF
TRBJ1-1 TRBV6-5 CASSYARATEAFF
TRBJ2-7 TRBV12-2 CASRISKQGRTYEQYF
TRBJ1-4 TRBV6-5 CASSRTATNEKLFF
TRBJ2-1 TRBV29-1 CSVTGVLNEQFF
TRBJ1-1 TRBV5-1 CASSLGEGYTEAFF
TRBJ1-4 TRBV5-5 CASSLESSGFATNEKLFF
TRBJ2-5 TRBV5-5 CASSLPLAGEGETQYF
TRBJ1-6 TRBV30 CAWDGTGASPLHF
TRBJ2-7 TRBV18 CASSPPRAVGEQYF
TRBJ1-2 TRBV10-3 CASLLGPSLYGYTF
TRBJ1-2 TRBV5-6 CASSLPGTGGPAYGYTF
TRBJ2-1 TRBV30 CASLAGSSYNEQFF
TRBJ2-5 TRBV7-8 CASRTPGQGRETQYF
TRBJ1-5 TRBV30 CACEGQGALGQPQHF
TRBJ2-2 TRBV30 CASAGGLNTGELFF
TRBJ2-1 TRBV6-5 CASSSPGLLYNEQFF
TRBJ2-5 TRBV9 CASTLGLAGVETQYF
TRBJ2-5 TRBV19 CASSIGTTWYQETQYF
TRBJ2-7 TRBV21-1 CASSNQFGLAGVGEQYF
TRBJ2-7 TRBV2 CASANDGTGDREQYF
TRBJ2-1 TRBV2 CASTLASSSYNEQFF
TRBJ1-4 TRBV5-1 CASSLTVWTNEKLFF
TRBJ2-5 TRBV11-3 CASGRGAQETQYF
TRBJ1-2 TRBV7-3 CASSPGQGPYGYTF
TRBJ2-1 TRBV6-4 CASSPGLAINEQFF
TRBJ2-5 TRBV25-1 CASSEWTGGRETQYF
TRBJ2-2 TRBV11-3 CASSLSGELFF
TRBJ2-1 TRBV11-2 CASSAGTSGANEQFF
TRBJ2-7 TRBV7-2 CASRGTLHTYEQYF
TRBJ2-2 TRBV23-1 CASSLIQGTHRGAVF
TRBJ2-7 TRBV27 CASRRTSGYEQYF
TRBJ2-2 TRBV24-1 CATSDHRANTGELFF
TRBJ2-5 TRBV7-9 CASSLTGSQETQYF
TRBJ2-5 TRBV7-7 CASSPLGETQYF
TRBJ1-2 TRBV7-2 CASSQTHDRLYSDGYTF
TRBJ1-4 TRBV7-9 CASSFGDSREKLFF
TRBJ1-1 TRBV5-1 CASSLVGGNTEAFF
TRBJ2-1 TRBV18 CASSPGDNEQFF
TRBJ2-2 TRBV29-1 CSVEADRINTGELFF
TRBJ1-5 TRBV19 CASSNRGYNQPQHF
TRBJ1-5 TRBV18 CASSPSTGGNQPQHF